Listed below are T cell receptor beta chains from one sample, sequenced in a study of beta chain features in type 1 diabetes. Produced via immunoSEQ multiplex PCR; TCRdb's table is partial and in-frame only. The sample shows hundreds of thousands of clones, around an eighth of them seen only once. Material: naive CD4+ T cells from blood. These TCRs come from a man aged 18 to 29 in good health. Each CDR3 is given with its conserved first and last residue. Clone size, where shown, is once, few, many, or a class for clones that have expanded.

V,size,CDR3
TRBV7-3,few,CASSTRLAGDTQYF
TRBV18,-,CASSPQDSYNSPLHF
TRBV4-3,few,CASSRQAGGGTEAFF
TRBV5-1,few,CASGRGSEDTQYF
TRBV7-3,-,CASSLVGGQGYTF
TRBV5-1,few,CASSTGVGNTGELFF
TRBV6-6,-,CASSPGRGREIDEQFF
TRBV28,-,CASSGNSPLHF
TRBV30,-,CAWERGALNEQFF
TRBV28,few,CASSLSTRHSYNEQFF
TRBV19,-,CASSDRDRGSSWTEAFF
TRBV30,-,CAWTGPGGSYEQYF
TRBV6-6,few,CASTLSTGHTEAFF
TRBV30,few,CAWSLGLAGLEQYF
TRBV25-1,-,CASSEQGADTQYF
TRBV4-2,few,CASSQIGLWGAQYF
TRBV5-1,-,CASRNLSEGIQYF
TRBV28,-,CGSSGVQYQETQYF
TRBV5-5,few,CASFSGLDGYTF
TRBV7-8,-,CASWRHRGPQQETQYF
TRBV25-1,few,CASSEAGVKDTQYF
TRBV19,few,CASSIPYTEAFF
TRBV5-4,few,CASSVSTGRNIQYF
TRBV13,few,CASSLSRRRDRSYNEQFF
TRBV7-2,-,CASSARTGGAGNTIYF
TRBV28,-,CASSLAPTEAFF
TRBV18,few,CASSRSTTGTGELFF
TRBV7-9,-,CALTGPGQGFYGYTF
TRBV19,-,CARGQQGRNTEAFF
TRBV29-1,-,CSVEAGGLPLREQFF
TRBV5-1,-,CASSLADGNTQYF
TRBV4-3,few,CASSQEGTSDDEQFF
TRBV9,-,CASSVVGEVDTEAFF
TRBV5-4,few,CASSLELGAIQETQYF
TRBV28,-,CASSLITRNIYEQYF
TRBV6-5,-,CASSYSTGTGTYEQYF
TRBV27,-,CASSFSRDRGRPQYF
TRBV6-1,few,CASSAVDRREQYF
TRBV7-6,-,CASSLTMPRTGDFQPQHF
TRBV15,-,CATSRDLAGGRETQYF
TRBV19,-,CASRGDRQWRPQPQHF
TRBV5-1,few,CASSFAPLAGGGSDTQYF
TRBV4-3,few,CASSQASDRLNYGYTF
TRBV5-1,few,CASSSLGGKTEAFF
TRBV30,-,CACWGQGTGELFF
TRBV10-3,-,CAISGSLGATDTQYF
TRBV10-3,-,CAISAGLAGLRDTQYF
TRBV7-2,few,CASSLLGTGSSYNEQFF
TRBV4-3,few,CASSRRTGNTEAFF
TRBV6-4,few,CASRPGANTEAFF
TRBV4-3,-,CASSQESGGAKNIQYF
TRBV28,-,CASKLVQAEAFF
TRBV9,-,CASSVTGGETQYF